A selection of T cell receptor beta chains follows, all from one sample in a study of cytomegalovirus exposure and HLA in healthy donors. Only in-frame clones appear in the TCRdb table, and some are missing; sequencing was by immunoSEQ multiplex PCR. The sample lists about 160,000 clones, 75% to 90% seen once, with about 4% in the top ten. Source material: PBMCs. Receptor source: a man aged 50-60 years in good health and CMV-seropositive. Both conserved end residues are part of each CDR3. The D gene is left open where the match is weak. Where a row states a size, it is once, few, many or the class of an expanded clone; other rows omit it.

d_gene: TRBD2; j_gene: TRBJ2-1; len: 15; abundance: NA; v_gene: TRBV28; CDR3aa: CASSLGLAVYNEQFF; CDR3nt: TGTGCCAGCAGTTTGGGACTAGCGGTTTACAATGAGCAGTTCTTC
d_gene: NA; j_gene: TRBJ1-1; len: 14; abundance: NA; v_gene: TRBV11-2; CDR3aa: CASSLDRSDTEAFF; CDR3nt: TGTGCCAGCAGCTTAGATCGTAGTGACACTGAAGCTTTCTTT
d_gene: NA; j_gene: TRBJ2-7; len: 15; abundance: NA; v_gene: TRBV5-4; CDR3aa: CASSAYGSSNYEQYF; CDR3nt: TGTGCCAGCAGCGCCTACGGGAGTTCGAACTACGAGCAGTACTTC
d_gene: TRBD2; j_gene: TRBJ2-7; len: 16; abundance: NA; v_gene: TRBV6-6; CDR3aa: CASSPLGTSGLYEQYF; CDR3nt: TGTGCCAGCAGCCCCCTAGGGACTAGCGGGTTATACGAGCAGTACTTC
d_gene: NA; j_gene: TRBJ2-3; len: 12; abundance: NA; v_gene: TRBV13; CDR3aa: CASSTITDTQYF; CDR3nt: TGTGCCAGCAGTACTATCACAGATACGCAGTATTTT
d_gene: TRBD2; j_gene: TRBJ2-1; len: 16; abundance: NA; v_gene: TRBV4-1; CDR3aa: CASSPSGRAMGGEQFF; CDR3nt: TGCGCCAGCAGCCCTAGCGGGAGGGCCATGGGGGGTGAGCAGTTCTTC
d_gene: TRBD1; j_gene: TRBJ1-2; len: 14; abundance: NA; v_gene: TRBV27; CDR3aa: CASGASGTGGGYTF; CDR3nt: TGTGCCAGCGGGGCTTCCGGGACAGGGGGCGGCTACACCTTC
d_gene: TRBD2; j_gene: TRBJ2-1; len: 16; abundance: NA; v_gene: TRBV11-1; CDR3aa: CASSPTSGGAYNEQFF; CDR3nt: TGTGCCAGCAGCCCGACTAGCGGGGGGGCTTACAATGAGCAGTTCTTC
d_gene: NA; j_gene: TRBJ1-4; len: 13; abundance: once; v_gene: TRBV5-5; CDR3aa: CASSPGHYEKLFF; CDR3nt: TGTGCCAGCAGCCCGGGACATTATGAAAAACTGTTTTTT
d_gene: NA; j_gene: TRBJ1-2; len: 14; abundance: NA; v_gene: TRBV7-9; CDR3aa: CSSSPVGGGYGYTF; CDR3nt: TGTTCCAGCAGCCCTGTCGGCGGGGGCTATGGCTACACCTTC
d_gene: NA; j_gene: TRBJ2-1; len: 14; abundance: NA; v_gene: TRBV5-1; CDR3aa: CASSLELASNEQFF; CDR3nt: TGCGCCAGCAGCTTGGAGCTAGCGAGCAATGAGCAGTTCTTC
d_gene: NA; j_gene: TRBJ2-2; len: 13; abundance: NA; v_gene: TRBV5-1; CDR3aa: CASSLPFTGELFF; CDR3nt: TGCGCCAGCAGCTTGCCGTTCACCGGGGAGCTGTTTTTT
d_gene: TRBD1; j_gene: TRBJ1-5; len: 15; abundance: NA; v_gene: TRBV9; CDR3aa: CASSVAPDRDQPRHF; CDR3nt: TGTGCCAGCAGCGTAGCTCCGGACAGGGATCAGCCCCGGCATTTT
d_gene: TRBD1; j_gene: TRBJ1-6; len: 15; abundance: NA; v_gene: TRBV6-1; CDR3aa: CASSETQGANSPLHF; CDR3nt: TGTGCCAGCAGTGAAACCCAGGGGGCAAATTCACCCCTCCACTTT
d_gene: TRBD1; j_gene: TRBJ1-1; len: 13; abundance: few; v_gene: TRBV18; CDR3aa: CASSRQGNTEAFF; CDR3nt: TGTGCCAGCTCACGACAGGGGAACACTGAAGCTTTCTTT
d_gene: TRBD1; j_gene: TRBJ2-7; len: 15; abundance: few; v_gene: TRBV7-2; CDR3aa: CASSLAGTGGYEQYF; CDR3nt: TGTGCCAGCAGCTTAGCGGGGACAGGGGGCTACGAGCAGTACTTC
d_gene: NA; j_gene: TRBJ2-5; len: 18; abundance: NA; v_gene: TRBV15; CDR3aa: CATSRGGTATSQEETQYF; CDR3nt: TGTGCCACCAGCAGGGGCGGGACAGCCACGTCCCAAGAAGAGACCCAGTACTTC
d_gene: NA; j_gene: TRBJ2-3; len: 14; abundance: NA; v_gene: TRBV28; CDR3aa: CASNSGLGPDTQYF; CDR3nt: TGTGCCAGCAACTCAGGGCTAGGGCCAGATACGCAGTATTTT
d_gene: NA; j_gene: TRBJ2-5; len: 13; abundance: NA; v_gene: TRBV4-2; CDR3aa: CASSRDFQETQYF; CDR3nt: TGTGCCAGCAGTCGGGACTTTCAAGAGACCCAGTACTTC
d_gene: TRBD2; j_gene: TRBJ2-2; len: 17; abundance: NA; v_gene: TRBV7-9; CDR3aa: CASSPILAGGHGEELFF; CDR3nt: TGTGCCAGCAGCCCGATACTAGCGGGGGGCCACGGAGAGGAGCTGTTTTTT
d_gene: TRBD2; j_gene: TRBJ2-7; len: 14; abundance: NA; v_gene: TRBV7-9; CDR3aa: CASSFGLAGDEQYF; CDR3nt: TGTGCCAGCAGCTTCGGACTAGCGGGAGACGAGCAGTACTTC
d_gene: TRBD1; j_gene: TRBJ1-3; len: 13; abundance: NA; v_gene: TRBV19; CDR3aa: CATMDRPGNTIYF; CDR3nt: TGTGCCACCATGGACAGGCCTGGAAACACCATATATTTT
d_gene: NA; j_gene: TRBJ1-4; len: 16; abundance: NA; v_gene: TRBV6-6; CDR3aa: CASSKPSTASNEKLFF; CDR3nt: TGTGCCAGCAGTAAGCCTTCGACAGCCTCTAATGAAAAACTGTTTTTT
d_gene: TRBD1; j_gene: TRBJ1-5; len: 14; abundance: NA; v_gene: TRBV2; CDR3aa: CASSGGGGDQPQHF; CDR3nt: TGTGCCAGCAGCGGAGGGGGCGGTGATCAGCCCCAGCATTTT